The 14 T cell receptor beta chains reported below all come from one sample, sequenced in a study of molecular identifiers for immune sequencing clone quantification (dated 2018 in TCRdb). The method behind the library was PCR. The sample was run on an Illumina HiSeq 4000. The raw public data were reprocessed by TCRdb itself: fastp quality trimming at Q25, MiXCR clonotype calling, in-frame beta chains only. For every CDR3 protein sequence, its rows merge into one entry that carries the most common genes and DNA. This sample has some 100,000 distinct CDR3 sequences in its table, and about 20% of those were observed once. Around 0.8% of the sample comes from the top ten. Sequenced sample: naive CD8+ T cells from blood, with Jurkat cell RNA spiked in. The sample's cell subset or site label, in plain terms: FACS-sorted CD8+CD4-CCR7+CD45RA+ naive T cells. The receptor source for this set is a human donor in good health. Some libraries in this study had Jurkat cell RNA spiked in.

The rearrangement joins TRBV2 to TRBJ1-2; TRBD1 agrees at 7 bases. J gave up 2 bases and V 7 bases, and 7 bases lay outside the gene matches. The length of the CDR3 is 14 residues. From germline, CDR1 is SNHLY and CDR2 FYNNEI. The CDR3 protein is CASTRTGPNYGYTF. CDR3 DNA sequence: TGTGCCAGCACCAGGACAGGCCCAAACTATGGCTACACCTTC.

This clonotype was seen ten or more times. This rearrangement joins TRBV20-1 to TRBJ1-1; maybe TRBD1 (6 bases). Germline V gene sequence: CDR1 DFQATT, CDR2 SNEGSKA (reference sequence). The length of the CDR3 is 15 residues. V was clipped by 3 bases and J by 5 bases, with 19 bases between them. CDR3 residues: CSARNAGQPWTEAFF. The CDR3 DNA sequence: TGCAGTGCTAGGAACGCAGGACAGCCGTGGACTGAAGCTTTCTTT.

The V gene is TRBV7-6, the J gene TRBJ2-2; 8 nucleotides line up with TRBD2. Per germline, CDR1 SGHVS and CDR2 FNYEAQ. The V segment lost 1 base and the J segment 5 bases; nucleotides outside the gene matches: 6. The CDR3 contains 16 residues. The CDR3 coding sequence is TGTGCCAGCAGCTTAGGAGGCGGGAGGTTTACCGGGGAGCTGTTTTTT. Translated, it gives CASSLGGGRFTGELFF.

The CDR3 coding sequence is TGTGCCAGCAGTTTGAGGGACAGTAACACCGGGGAGCTGTTTTTT. Encoded protein: CASSLRDSNTGELFF. V usage is TRBV27 and J usage is TRBJ2-2; the match to TRBD1 covers 7 bases. Germline loops: CDR1 MNHEY, CDR2 SMNVEV (reference sequence). Losses at the gene ends were 3 bases for V and 2 bases for J; bases not matched to a gene: 3. The CDR3 totals 15 residues.

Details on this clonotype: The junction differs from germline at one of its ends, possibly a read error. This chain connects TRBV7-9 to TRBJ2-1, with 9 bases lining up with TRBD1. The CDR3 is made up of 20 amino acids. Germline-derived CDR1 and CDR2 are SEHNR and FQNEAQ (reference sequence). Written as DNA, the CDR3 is TGTGCCAGCAGCCGGGTCACCCTCTTTGCGGGACAGGGAACCTACAATGAGCAGTCCTTC. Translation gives CASSRVTLFAGQGTYNEQSF.

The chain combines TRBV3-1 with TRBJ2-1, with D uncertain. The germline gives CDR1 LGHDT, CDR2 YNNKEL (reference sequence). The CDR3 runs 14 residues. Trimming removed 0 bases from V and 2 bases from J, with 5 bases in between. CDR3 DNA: TGTGCCAGCAGCCAAGAAGGGCCCTACAATGAGCAGTTCTTC. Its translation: CASSQEGPYNEQFF.

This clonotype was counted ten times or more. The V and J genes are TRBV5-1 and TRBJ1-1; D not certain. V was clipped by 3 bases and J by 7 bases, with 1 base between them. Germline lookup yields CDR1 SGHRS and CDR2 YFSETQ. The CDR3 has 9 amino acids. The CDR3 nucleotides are TGCGCCAGCAGCTATGAAGCTTTCTTT. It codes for CASSYEAFF.

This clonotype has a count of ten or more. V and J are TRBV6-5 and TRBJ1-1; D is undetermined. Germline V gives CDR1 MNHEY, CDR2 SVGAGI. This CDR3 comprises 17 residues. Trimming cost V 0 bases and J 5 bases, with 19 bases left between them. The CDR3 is CASSYSLTPSSRTEAFF. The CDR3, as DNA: TGTGCCAGCAGTTACTCGTTGACTCCATCGAGTAGGACTGAAGCTTTCTTT.

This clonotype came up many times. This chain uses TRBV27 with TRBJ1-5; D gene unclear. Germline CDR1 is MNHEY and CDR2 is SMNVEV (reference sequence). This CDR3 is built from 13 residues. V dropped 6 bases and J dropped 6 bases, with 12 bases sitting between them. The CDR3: CASRGPRGQPQHF. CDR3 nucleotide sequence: TGTGCCAGCAGAGGTCCCCGGGGTCAGCCCCAGCATTTT.

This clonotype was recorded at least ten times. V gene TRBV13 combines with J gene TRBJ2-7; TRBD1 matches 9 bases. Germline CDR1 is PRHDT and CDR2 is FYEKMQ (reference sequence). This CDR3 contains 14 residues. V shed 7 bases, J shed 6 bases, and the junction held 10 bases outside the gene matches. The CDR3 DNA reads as TGTGCCAGCACCCAAATAACAGGGGGCCGCGAGCAGTACTTC. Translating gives CASTQITGGREQYF.

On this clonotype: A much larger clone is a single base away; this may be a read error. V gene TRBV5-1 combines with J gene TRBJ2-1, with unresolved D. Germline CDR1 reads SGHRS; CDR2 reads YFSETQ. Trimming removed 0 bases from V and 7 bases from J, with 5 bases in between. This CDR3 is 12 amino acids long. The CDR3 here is CASSLDENEQFF. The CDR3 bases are TGCGCCAGCAGCTTGGACGAGAATGAGCAGTTCTTC.

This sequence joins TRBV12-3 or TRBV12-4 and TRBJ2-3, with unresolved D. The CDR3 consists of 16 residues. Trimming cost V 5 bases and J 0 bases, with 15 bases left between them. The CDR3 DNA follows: TGTGCCAGCAGTCCGGGCCTCCACTCTAGCACAGATACGCAGTATTTT. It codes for CASSPGLHSSTDTQYF.

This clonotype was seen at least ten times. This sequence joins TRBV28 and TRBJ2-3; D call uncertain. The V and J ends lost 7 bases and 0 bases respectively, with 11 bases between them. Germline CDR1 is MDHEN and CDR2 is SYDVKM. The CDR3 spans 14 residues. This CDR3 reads CASIPRISTDTQYF. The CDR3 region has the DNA TGTGCCAGCATTCCTCGGATTAGCACAGATACGCAGTATTTT.

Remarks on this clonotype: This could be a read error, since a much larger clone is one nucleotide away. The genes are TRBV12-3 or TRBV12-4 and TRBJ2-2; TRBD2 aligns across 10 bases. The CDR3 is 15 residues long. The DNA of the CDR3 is TGTGCCAGCAGCCCTCAAGCGGGAGGGGCCGGGGAGCAGTTTTTT. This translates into CASSPQAGGAGEQFF.